This paragraph covers one T cell receptor (beta chain) sequence. Antigen specificity is unknown. This specimen comes from a study of T-cell reconstitution after alpha-beta-depleted transplantation in children. Overall study results and limits: In patients about two months after transplant, alpha-beta T cells reportedly arose from several hundred expanded graft clones. Some patients' high day-60 TCRbeta diversity was traced to surviving recipient T cells and thymic progenitors.

Losses at the gene ends were 4 bases for V and 4 bases for J; bases not matched to a gene: 15. This CDR3 spans 19 amino acids. The germline CDR1 and CDR2 sequences are LGHNA and YSLEER. For TCRbeta, the library was prepared with unique molecular identifiers. TCRdb itself ran the PCR reads through MiXCR, one entry per CDR3 protein. This table has about 1,000,000 distinct CDR3 sequences, 25% to 30% appearing once. The TCR originated in a boy in the first two years of life who had a stem cell transplant for SCID, so the T cells may come from the graft donor. Sequencing used PBMCs, mostly from graft donor cells, obtained 360 days after TCRalphabeta/CD19-depleted stem cell transplant. The rearrangement joins TRBV4-3 to TRBJ2-1; TRBD2 aligns across 11 bases. CDR3 sequence: CASSPRRTSGGGTYNEQFF. As DNA, the CDR3 is TGCGCCAGCAGCCCAAGAAGAACTAGCGGGGGAGGAACATACAATGAGCAGTTCTTC.